Below, 2 T cell receptor beta chains from the same sample are listed, as sequenced in a study of blood T cell repertoires in COVID-19. Clones were read by immunoSEQ multiplex PCR, and TCRdb kept only the in-frame ones, dropping some. The sample shows around 400,000 clones, 91% of them seen only once. Sequenced sample: PBMCs or T cells enriched from blood (not recorded which). Receptors originate from a woman aged 40 to 50 who had been exposed to COVID-19.

This rearrangement joins TRBV15 to TRBJ2-1; the D gene is possibly TRBD2 (6 bases). The CDR3 consists of 14 residues. V lost 0 bases and J 8 bases, leaving 11 bases between the germline ends. Looked up from germline, CDR1 is LNHNV and CDR2 is YYDKDF (reference sequence). The CDR3 loop reads CATSRDMWGDEQFF. The CDR3 region has the DNA TGTGCCACCAGCAGAGATATGTGGGGGGATGAGCAGTTCTTC.

On this clone itself: The same CDR3 also results from other DNA sequences found in this sample. The J gene is TRBJ1-2, the V gene TRBV20-1; 8 positions match TRBD1. The CDR3 loop spans 11 amino acids. Germline values: CDR1 DFQATT, CDR2 SNEGSKA (reference sequence). The V and J ends lost 5 bases and 4 bases, in that order; junction bases with no gene match: 0. The CDR3, as DNA: TGCAGTGCTGACAGGGGCTATGGCTACACCTTC. Translated: CSADRGYGYTF.